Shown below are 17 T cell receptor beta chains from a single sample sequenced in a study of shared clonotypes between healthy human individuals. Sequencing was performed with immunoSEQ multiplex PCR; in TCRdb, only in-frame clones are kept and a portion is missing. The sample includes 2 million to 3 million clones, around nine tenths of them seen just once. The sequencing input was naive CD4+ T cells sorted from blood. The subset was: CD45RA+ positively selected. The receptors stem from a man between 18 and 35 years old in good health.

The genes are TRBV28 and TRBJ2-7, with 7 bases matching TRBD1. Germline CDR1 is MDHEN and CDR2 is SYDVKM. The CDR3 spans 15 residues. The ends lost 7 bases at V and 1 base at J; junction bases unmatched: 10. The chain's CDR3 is CASTPSRQGSYEQYF. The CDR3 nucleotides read TGTGCCAGCACCCCGAGCCGACAGGGATCCTACGAGCAGTACTTC.

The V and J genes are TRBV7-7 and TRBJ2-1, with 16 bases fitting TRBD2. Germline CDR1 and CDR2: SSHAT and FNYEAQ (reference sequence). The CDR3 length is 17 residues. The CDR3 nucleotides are TGTATTTTGCCGGGACTAGCGGGAGGGCCACGAAACAATGAGCAGTTCTTC. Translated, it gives CILPGLAGGPRNNEQFF.

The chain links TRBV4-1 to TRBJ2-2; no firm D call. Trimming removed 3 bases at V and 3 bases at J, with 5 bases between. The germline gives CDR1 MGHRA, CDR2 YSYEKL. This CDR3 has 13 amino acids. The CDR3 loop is CASSHFDTGELFF. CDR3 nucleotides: TGCGCCAGCAGCCACTTTGACACCGGGGAGCTGTTTTTT.

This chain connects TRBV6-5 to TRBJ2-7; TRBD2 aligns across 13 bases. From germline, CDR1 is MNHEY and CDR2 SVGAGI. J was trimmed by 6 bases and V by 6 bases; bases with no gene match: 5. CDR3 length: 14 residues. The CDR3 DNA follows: TGTGCCAGCAGGGCCGGACTAGCGGGAGCCGAGCAGTACTTC. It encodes CASRAGLAGAEQYF.

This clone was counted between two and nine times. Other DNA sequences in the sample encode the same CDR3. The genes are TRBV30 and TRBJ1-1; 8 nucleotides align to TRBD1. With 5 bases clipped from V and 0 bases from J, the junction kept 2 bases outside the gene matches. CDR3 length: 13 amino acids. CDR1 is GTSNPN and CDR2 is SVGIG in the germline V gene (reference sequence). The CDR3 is CAWDRGLNTEAFF. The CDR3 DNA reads TGTGCCTGGGACAGGGGATTGAACACTGAAGCTTTCTTT. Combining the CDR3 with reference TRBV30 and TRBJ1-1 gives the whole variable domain SQTIHQWPATLVQPVGSPLSLECTVEGTSNPNLYWYRQAAGRGLQLLFYSVGIGQISSEVPQNLSASRPQDRQFILSSKKLLLSDSGFYLCAWDRGLNTEAFFGQGTRLTVV.

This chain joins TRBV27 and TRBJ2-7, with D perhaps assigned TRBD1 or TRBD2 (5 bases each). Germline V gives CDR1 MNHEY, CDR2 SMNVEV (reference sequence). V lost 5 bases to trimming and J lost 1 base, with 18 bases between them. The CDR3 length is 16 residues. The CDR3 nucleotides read TGTGCCAGCAGTCTCACCCCGGGACGGGCTTCCTACGAGCAGTACTTC. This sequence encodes CASSLTPGRASYEQYF.

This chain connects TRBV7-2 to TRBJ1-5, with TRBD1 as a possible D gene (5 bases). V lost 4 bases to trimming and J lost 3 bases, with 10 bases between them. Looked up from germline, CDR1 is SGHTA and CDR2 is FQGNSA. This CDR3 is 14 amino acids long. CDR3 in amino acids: CASSYGHFNQPQHF. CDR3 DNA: TGTGCCAGCAGCTATGGACACTTCAATCAGCCCCAGCATTTT. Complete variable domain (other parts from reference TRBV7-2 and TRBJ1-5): GAGVSQSPSNKVTEKGKDVELRCDPISGHTALYWYRQSLGQGLEFLIYFQGNSAPDKSGLPSDRFSAERTGGSVSTLTIQRTQQEDSAVYLCASSYGHFNQPQHFGDGTRLSIL.

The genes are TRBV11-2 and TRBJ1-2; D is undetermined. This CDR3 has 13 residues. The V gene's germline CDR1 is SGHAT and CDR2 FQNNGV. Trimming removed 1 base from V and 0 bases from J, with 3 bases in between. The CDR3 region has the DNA TGTGCCAGCAGCTTAGTCCCTAACTATGGCTACACCTTC. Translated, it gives CASSLVPNYGYTF. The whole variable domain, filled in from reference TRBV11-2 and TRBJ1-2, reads EAGVAQSPRYKIIEKRQSVAFWCNPISGHATLYWYQQILGQGPKLLIQFQNNGVVDDSQLPKDRFSAERLKGVDSTLKIQPAKLEDSAVYLCASSLVPNYGYTFGSGTRLTVV.

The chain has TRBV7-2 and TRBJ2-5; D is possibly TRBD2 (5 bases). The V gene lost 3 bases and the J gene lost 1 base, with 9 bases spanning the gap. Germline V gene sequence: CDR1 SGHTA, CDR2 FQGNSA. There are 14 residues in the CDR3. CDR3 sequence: CASSFDYLQETQYF. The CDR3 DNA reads TGTGCCAGCAGCTTCGACTACCTCCAAGAGACCCAGTACTTC. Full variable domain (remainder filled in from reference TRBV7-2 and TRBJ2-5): GAGVSQSPSNKVTEKGKDVELRCDPISGHTALYWYRQSLGQGLEFLIYFQGNSAPDKSGLPSDRFSAERTGGSVSTLTIQRTQQEDSAVYLCASSFDYLQETQYFGPGTRLLVL.

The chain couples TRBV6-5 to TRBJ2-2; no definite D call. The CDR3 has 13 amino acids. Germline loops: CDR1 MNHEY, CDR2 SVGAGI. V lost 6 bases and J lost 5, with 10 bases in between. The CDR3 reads CASSLSRTGELFF. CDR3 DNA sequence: TGTGCCAGCAGCCTTTCGAGGACCGGGGAGCTGTTTTTT.

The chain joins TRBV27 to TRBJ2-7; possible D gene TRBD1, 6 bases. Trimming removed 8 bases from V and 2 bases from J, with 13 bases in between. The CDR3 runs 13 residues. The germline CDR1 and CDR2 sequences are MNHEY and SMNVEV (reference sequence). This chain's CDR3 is CASHRAGAYEQYF. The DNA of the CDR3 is TGTGCCAGCCACCGGGCAGGGGCCTACGAGCAGTACTTC.

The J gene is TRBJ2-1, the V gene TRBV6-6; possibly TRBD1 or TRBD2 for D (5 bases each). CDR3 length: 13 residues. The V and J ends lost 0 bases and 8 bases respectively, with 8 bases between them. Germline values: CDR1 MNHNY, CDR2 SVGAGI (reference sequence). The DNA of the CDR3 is TGTGCCAGCAGTTACTCCAGGGAGTATGAGCAGTTCTTC. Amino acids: CASSYSREYEQFF.

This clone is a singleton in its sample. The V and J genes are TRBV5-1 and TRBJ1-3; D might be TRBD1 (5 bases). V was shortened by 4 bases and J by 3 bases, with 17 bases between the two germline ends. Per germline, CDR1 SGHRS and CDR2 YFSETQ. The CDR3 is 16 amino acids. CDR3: CASSEGAQTRGNTIYF. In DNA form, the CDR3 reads TGCGCCAGCAGCGAAGGGGCCCAAACTCGTGGAAACACCATATATTTT.

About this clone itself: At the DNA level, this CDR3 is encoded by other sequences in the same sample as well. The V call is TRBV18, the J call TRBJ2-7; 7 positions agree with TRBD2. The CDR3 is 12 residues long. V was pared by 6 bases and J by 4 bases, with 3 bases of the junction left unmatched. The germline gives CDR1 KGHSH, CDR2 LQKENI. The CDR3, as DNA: TGTGCCAGCTCCCCCGGGGGGTACGAGCAGTACTTC. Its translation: CASSPGGYEQYF.

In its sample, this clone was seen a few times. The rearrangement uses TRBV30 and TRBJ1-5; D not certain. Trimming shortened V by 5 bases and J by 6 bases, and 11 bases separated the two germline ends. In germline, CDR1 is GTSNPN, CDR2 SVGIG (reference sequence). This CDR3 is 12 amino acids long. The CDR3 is CAWARVGQPQHF. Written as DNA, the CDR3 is TGTGCCTGGGCGCGGGTGGGTCAGCCCCAGCATTTT. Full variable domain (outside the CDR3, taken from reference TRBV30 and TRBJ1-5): SQTIHQWPATLVQPVGSPLSLECTVEGTSNPNLYWYRQAAGRGLQLLFYSVGIGQISSEVPQNLSASRPQDRQFILSSKKLLLSDSGFYLCAWARVGQPQHFGDGTRLSIL.

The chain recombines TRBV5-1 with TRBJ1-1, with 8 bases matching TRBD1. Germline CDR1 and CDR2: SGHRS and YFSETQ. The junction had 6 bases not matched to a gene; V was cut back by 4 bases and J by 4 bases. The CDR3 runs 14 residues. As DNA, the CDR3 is TGCGCCAGCAGCGGACAGGGTCTCCCCACTGAAGCTTTCTTT. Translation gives CASSGQGLPTEAFF.

The CDR3 here is CASSYREFNYGYTF. CDR3 DNA: TGTGCCAGCAGTTACAGGGAATTTAACTATGGCTACACCTTC. The chain carries TRBV6-6 and TRBJ1-2; D call uncertain. Germline values: CDR1 MNHNY, CDR2 SVGAGI (reference sequence). This CDR3 has 14 amino acids. The V end was cut by 2 bases, the J end by 1 base, with 8 bases between.